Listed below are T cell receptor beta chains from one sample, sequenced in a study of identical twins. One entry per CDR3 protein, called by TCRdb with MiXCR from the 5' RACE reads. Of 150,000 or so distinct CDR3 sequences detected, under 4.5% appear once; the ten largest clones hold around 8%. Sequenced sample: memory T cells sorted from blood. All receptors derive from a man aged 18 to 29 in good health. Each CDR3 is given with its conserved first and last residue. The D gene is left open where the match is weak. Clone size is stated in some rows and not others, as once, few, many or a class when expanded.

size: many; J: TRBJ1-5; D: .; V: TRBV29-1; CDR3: CSAGDKNQPQHF; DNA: TGCAGCGCTGGGGACAAAAATCAGCCCCAGCATTTT
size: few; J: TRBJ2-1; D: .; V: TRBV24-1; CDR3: CATSDQAFSYNEQFF; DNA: TGTGCCACCAGTGACCAAGCGTTCTCCTACAATGAGCAGTTCTTC
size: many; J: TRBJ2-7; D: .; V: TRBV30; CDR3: CAWQKGPSSYEQYF; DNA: TGTGCCTGGCAGAAGGGCCCCAGCTCCTACGAGCAGTACTTC
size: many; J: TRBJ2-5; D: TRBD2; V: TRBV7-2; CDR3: CASSQGWRLAVQETQYF; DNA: TGTGCCAGCAGCCAGGGATGGCGACTAGCGGTTCAAGAGACCCAGTACTTC
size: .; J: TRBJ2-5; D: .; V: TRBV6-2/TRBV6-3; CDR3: CASSRAEQETQYF; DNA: TGTGCCAGCAGTCGGGCGGAACAAGAGACCCAGTACTTC
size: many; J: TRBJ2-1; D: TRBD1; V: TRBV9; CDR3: CASSANRGNEQFF; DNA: TGTGCCAGCAGCGCGAACAGGGGCAATGAGCAGTTCTTC
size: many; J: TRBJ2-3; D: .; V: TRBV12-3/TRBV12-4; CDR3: CASSRQTPLRGQGDTQYF; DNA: TGTGCCAGCAGCCGGCAAACCCCCCTCCGGGGGCAAGGGGATACGCAGTATTTT
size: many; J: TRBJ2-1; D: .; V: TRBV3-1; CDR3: CASSPSRNEQFF; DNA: TGTGCCAGCAGCCCTAGTAGGAATGAGCAGTTCTTC
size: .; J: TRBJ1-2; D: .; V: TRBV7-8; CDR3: CASSEDGYGYTF; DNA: TGTGCCAGCAGCGAGGACGGATATGGCTACACCTTC
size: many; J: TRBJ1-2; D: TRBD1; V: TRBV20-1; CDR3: CSAREDRGNGDGYTF; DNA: TGCAGTGCTAGAGAGGACAGGGGAAACGGGGATGGCTACACCTTC
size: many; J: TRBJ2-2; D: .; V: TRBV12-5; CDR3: CASGLSGELFF; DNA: TGTGCTAGTGGTTTGTCCGGGGAGCTGTTTTTT
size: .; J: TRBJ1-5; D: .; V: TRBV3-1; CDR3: CASSQGIQPQHF; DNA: TGTGCCAGCAGCCAAGGGATTCAGCCCCAGCATTTT
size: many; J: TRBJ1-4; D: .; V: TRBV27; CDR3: CASSFRRGVTNEKLFF; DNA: TGTGCCAGCAGTTTTAGGAGAGGAGTCACTAATGAAAAACTGTTTTTT
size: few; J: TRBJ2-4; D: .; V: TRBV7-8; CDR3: CASSAPEGGVLAKNIQYF; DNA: TGTGCCAGCAGCGCGCCCGAGGGAGGAGTTCTAGCCAAAAACATTCAGTACTTC
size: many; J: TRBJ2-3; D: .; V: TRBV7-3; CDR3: CASSQGTSFPTDTQYF; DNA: TGTGCCAGCAGCCAAGGGACATCATTCCCCACAGATACGCAGTATTTT
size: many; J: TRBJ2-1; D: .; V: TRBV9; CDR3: CASSVRGEQFF; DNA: TGTGCCAGCAGCGTCCGTGGTGAGCAGTTCTTC
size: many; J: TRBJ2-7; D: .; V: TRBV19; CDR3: CASSTSAGYEQYF; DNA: TGTGCCAGTAGTACATCGGCAGGCTACGAGCAGTACTTC
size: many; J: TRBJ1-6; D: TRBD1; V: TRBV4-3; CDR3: CASSQEGTGGSPLHF; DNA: TGCGCCAGCAGCCAAGAAGGGACAGGGGGATCACCCCTCCACTTT
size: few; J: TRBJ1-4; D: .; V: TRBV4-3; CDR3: CASSQAGPHGAKLFF; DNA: TGCGCCAGCAGCCAGGCGGGACCCCACGGGGCAAAACTGTTTTTT
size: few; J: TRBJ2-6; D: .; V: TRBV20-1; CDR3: CSAAGAGANVLTF; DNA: TGCAGTGCGGCCGGGGCTGGGGCCAACGTCCTGACTTTC
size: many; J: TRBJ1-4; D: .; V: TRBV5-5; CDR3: CASSSGPLIDVTNEKLFF; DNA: TGTGCCAGCAGTTCCGGGCCACTAATTGATGTAACTAATGAAAAACTGTTTTTT
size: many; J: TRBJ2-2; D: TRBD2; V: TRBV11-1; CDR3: CASSQPPTSGPNTGELFF; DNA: TGTGCCAGCAGCCAACCACCCACTAGCGGACCAAACACCGGGGAGCTGTTTTTT
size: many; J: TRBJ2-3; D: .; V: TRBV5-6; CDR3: CASSLNRLAIDTQYF; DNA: TGTGCCAGCAGCTTGAATCGCCTAGCTATAGATACGCAGTATTTT
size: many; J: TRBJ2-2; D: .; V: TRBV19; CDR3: CASSAASAGYTGELFF; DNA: TGTGCCAGTAGCGCAGCTAGCGCTGGGTACACCGGGGAGCTGTTTTTT
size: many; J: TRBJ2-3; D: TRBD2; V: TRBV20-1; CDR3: CSAGLAGGPTDTQYF; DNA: TGCAGTGCTGGGCTAGCGGGAGGACCCACAGATACGCAGTATTTT
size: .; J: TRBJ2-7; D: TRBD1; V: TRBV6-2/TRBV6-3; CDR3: CASSRGQDEQYF; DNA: TGTGCCAGCAGCCGTGGACAGGACGAGCAGTACTTC
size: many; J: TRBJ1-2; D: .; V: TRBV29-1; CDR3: CSVDITGREYGYTF; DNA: TGCAGCGTTGATATCACGGGAAGGGAGTATGGCTACACCTTC
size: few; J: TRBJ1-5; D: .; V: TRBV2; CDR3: CASNRGEQPQHF; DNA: TGTGCCAGCAACCGGGGTGAGCAGCCCCAGCATTTT
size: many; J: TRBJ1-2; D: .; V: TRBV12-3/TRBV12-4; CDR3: CASGWGRGGYTF; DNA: TGTGCCAGCGGGTGGGGGCGAGGAGGCTACACCTTC
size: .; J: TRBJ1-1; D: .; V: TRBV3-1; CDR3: CASSLRGVTEAFF; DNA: TGTGCCAGCAGCCTTCGGGGGGTCACTGAAGCTTTCTTT
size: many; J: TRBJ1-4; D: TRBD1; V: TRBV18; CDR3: CASSPTQGANEKLFF; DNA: TGTGCCAGCTCACCAACACAGGGGGCGAATGAAAAACTGTTTTTT
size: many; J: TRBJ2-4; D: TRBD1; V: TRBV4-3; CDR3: CASSLIVPGTENIQYF; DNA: TGCGCCAGCAGCCTGATTGTACCCGGGACAGAAAACATTCAGTACTTC
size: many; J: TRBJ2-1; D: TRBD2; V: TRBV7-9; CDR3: CASSLAGLAGVGEQFF; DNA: TGTGCCAGCAGCTTAGCGGGACTAGCGGGAGTGGGTGAGCAGTTCTTC
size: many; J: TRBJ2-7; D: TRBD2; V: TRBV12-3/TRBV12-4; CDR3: CASTLAGGWEQYF; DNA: TGTGCCAGCACCCTAGCGGGAGGGTGGGAGCAGTACTTC
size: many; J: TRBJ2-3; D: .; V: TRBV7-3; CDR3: CASSPEGLTNTDTQYF; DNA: TGTGCCAGCAGCCCGGAGGGGCTGACGAACACAGATACGCAGTATTTT
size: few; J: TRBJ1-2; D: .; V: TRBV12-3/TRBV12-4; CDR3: CASSLSPSFDLSGYTF; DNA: TGTGCCAGCAGTTTGAGCCCCTCATTCGATCTCTCCGGCTACACCTTC
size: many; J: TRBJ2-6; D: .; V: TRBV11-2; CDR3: CASSLGRLADYGSGANVLTF; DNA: TGTGCCAGCAGCTTAGGCCGCTTGGCCGATTACGGCTCTGGGGCCAACGTCCTGACTTTC
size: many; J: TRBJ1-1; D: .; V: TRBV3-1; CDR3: CASSRTEREAFF; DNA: TGTGCCAGCAGCCGGACGGAGCGGGAAGCTTTCTTT
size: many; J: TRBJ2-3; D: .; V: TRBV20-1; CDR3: CSASSSLTDTQYF; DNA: TGCAGTGCTAGCTCCTCACTCACAGATACGCAGTATTTT
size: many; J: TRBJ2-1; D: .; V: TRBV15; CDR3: CATSRDFNEQFF; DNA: TGTGCCACCAGCAGAGATTTCAATGAGCAGTTCTTC
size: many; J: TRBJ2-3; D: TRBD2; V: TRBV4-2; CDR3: CASSQDTSGGTDTQYF; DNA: TGTGCCAGCAGCCAGGATACTAGCGGGGGTACAGATACGCAGTATTTT
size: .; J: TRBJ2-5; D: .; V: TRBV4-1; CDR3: CASSRGPQETQYF; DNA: TGCGCCAGCAGCCGCGGCCCTCAAGAGACCCAGTACTTC
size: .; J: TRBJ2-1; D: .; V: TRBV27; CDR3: CASRPGYNEQFF; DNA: TGTGCCAGCAGACCAGGGTACAATGAGCAGTTCTTC
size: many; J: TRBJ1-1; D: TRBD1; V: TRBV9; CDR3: CASSVAQGTGPSTEAFF; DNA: TGTGCCAGCAGCGTAGCTCAAGGGACAGGTCCGTCGACTGAAGCTTTCTTT
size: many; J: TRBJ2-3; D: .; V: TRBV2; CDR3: CASSEASAGLSADTQYF; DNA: TGTGCCAGCAGTGAAGCATCAGCAGGCCTGAGTGCAGATACGCAGTATTTT
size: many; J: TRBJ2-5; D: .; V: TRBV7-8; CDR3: CASSLEVRGNQETQYF; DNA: TGTGCCAGCAGCTTAGAAGTGAGGGGAAACCAAGAGACCCAGTACTTC
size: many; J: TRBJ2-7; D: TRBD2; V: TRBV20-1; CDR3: CSARGAPSGSSYEQYF; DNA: TGCAGTGCTAGGGGGGCGCCTAGCGGGAGCTCCTACGAGCAGTACTTC
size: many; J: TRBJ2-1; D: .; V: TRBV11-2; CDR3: CASSLGSGYNEQFF; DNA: TGTGCCAGCAGCTTGGGTAGCGGCTACAATGAGCAGTTCTTC
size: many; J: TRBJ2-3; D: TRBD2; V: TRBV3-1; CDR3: CASSHPAGGDTQYF; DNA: TGTGCCAGCAGCCATCCAGCGGGGGGAGATACGCAGTATTTT
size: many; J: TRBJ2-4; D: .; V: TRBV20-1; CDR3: CSASNRELDIQYF; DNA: TGCAGTGCTAGTAACAGGGAGTTGGACATTCAGTACTTC
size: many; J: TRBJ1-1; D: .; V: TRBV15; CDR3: CATSRDRALPEAFF; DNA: TGTGCCACCAGCAGAGACCGGGCCCTCCCTGAAGCTTTCTTT
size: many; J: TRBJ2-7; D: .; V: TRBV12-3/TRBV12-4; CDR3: CASSLRIGGAEQYF; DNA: TGTGCCAGCAGTTTACGCATTGGGGGAGCCGAGCAGTACTTC
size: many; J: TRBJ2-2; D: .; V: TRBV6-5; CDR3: CASSYHVSRGTGELFF; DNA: TGTGCCAGCAGTTACCACGTGAGCCGGGGGACCGGGGAGCTGTTTTTT
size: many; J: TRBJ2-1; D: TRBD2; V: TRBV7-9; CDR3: CASSLSTSIGEQFF; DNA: TGTGCCAGCAGCTTGTCGACTAGCATAGGTGAGCAGTTCTTC